The next 16 T cell receptor beta chains were all read from a single sample in a study of blood T cell repertoires in COVID-19. TCRdb's table, derived via immunoSEQ multiplex PCR, lists solely in-frame clones and lacks some. Of some 380,000 clones in the sample, approximately 87% were seen once. The specimen was PBMCs or T cells enriched from blood (not recorded which). Source of these receptors: a man aged 25 to 45 who had recovered from COVID-19.

The V and J genes are TRBV10-3 and TRBJ2-7, with 7 positions matching TRBD1. The ends lost 3 bases at V and 0 bases at J; junction bases unmatched: 2. The CDR3 extends over 14 amino acids. CDR1 is ENHRY and CDR2 is SYGVKD in the germline V gene. The CDR3 here is CAISDDRDSYEQYF. In DNA, the CDR3 is TGTGCCATCAGTGACGACAGGGACTCCTACGAGCAGTACTTC.

This chain links TRBV7-8 with TRBJ2-7; perhaps TRBD1 as D (6 bases). Deletions cut 5 bases from V and 4 bases from J, with 18 bases between. This CDR3 has 15 amino acids. Germline CDR1 SGHVS, CDR2 FQNEAQ. This CDR3 is CASSPQIGQSYEQYF. The DNA for the CDR3 is TGTGCCAGCAGCCCTCAAATCGGACAGAGTTACGAGCAGTACTTC.

The chain carries TRBV11-2 and TRBJ2-7; unclear D gene. The V and J ends lost 1 base and 2 bases respectively, with 12 bases between them. This CDR3 has 15 amino acids. Germline CDR1 and CDR2: SGHAT and FQNNGV. This CDR3 is CASSLGQIQTYEQYF. The CDR3, as DNA: TGTGCCAGCAGCTTAGGGCAAATACAGACCTACGAGCAGTACTTC.

This clone showed up just a few times. V and J are TRBV7-9 and TRBJ2-7; TRBD2 matches at 12 bases. Germline V gene data show CDR1 as SEHNR and CDR2 as FQNEAQ (reference sequence). The CDR3 runs 14 residues. J was trimmed by 6 bases and V by 1 base; bases with no gene match: 1. Here the CDR3 reads CASSLGGLAGEQYF. CDR3 DNA: TGTGCCAGCAGCTTAGGGGGACTAGCGGGCGAGCAGTACTTC.

CDR3 sequence: CASSLEGELQTEAFF. Written as DNA, the CDR3 is TGTGCCAGCAGCTTAGAGGGGGAACTCCAGACTGAAGCTTTCTTT. The gene calls are TRBV7-2 and TRBJ1-1; a possible D gene is TRBD1 (6 bases). Germline V lookup: CDR1 SGHTA, CDR2 FQGNSA. V gave up 1 base and J gave up 5 bases, with 14 bases separating them. This CDR3 has 15 residues.

The chain uses TRBV19 and TRBJ1-2, with 9 positions matching TRBD1. CDR3 length: 15 amino acids. Trimming removed 6 bases from V and 6 bases from J; junction bases left unmatched: 11. In germline, CDR1 is LNHDA, CDR2 SQIVND (reference sequence). CDR3 loop: CASRQGQGNQDGYTF. The DNA of the CDR3 is TGTGCCAGTAGACAGGGACAGGGTAACCAGGATGGCTACACCTTC.

The V call is TRBV6-5, the J call TRBJ1-6; 7 nucleotides agree with TRBD1. J gave up 5 bases and V 4 bases, and 8 bases lay outside the gene matches. Germline V gene sequence: CDR1 MNHEY, CDR2 SVGAGI. CDR3 length equals 16 residues. CDR3 sequence reads: CASSLEGAGHNSPLHF. In DNA form, the CDR3 reads TGTGCCAGCAGTTTAGAGGGGGCTGGGCATAATTCACCCCTCCACTTT.

This clone was seen a few times. The V call is TRBV6-5, the J call TRBJ2-7; 7 nucleotides agree with TRBD1. From germline, CDR1 is MNHEY and CDR2 SVGAGI. CDR3 length: 15 amino acids. Trimming at V came to 4 bases and at J to 4 bases, leaving 10 bases not matched to a gene. DNA of the CDR3: TGTGCCAGCAGTTCTTTAGGGGGCACACGGTACGAGCAGTACTTC. Translation gives CASSSLGGTRYEQYF.

This chain joins TRBV28 and TRBJ1-2; 10 bases align to TRBD1. After removal of 5 bases from V and 8 bases from J, the junction contained 5 bases not matched to a gene. CDR3 length equals 13 residues. Germline values: CDR1 MDHEN, CDR2 SYDVKM. In nucleotides, the CDR3 is TGTGCCAGCAGTCAGACAGGGGGCAGAGGCTACACCTTC. Translating it yields CASSQTGGRGYTF.

The rearrangement links TRBV10-2 to TRBJ1-2; D call uncertain. Between the trimmed V and J ends, which lost 2 bases and 3 bases, there was a span of 7 bases. The CDR3 runs to 13 residues. CDR1 and CDR2 from the germline V gene are WSHSY and SAAADI. CDR3 bases: TGCGCCAGCAGTGAGGAGCGATACTATGGCTACACCTTC. Translating it yields CASSEERYYGYTF.

This rearrangement joins TRBV11-2 to TRBJ2-5; the match to TRBD2 covers 15 bases. The CDR3 consists of 16 residues. Germline V gene sequence: CDR1 SGHAT, CDR2 FQNNGV. After removal of 5 bases from V and 4 bases from J, the junction contained 5 bases not matched to a gene. CDR3 coding DNA: TGTGCCAGCAGCCTCGGGACTAGCGGGGGGTTAGAGACCCAGTACTTC. As protein: CASSLGTSGGLETQYF.

The V gene is TRBV6-5, the J gene TRBJ2-3; 8 positions match TRBD1. The J segment lost 8 bases and the V segment lost 5 bases, leaving 12 bases of the junction unmatched. Germline V CDR1 and CDR2: MNHEY, SVGAGI. This CDR3 comprises 15 residues. The CDR3 DNA reads TGTGCCAGCAGTCCCAGTCAGGGGGCGCCCGGTACGCAGTATTTT. The encoded protein is CASSPSQGAPGTQYF.

The V and J genes are TRBV2 and TRBJ2-2; 9 nucleotides match TRBD1. The CDR3 consists of 15 residues. Per the germline V gene, CDR1 is SNHLY and CDR2 is FYNNEI. V trimming: 5 bases; J trimming: 4 bases; junction bases outside the gene matches: 5. The DNA for the CDR3 is TGTGCCAGCAGTACAGGGGGCGGCGGCACCGGGGAGCTGTTTTTT. This sequence encodes CASSTGGGGTGELFF.

The J gene is TRBJ2-1, the V gene TRBV9; 7 bases match TRBD2. This CDR3 has 12 residues. V trimming: 3 bases; J trimming: 7 bases; junction bases outside the gene matches: 1. Per germline, CDR1 SGDLS and CDR2 YYNGEE. The CDR3 region has the DNA TGTGCCAGCAGCGGGGGAGGGAATGAGCAGTTCTTC. Protein product: CASSGGGNEQFF.

The rearrangement links TRBV7-9 to TRBJ2-2, with TRBD2 as a possible D gene (5 bases). Germline V CDR1 and CDR2: SEHNR, FQNEAQ (reference sequence). The CDR3 has 15 residues. Trimming cost V 2 bases and J 6 bases, with 13 bases left between them. The DNA for the CDR3 is TGTGCCAGCAGCTTAAGGAGCCCGGAGGCCGGGGAGCTGTTTTTT. Amino acid sequence: CASSLRSPEAGELFF.

The J gene is TRBJ2-5, the V gene TRBV5-1; 7 bases line up with TRBD2. Per germline, CDR1 SGHRS and CDR2 YFSETQ. V trimming: 2 bases; J trimming: 2 bases; junction bases outside the gene matches: 6. This CDR3 region has 15 residues. The CDR3 reads CASSFLADWQETQYF. The CDR3 DNA sequence: TGCGCCAGCAGCTTCCTAGCGGACTGGCAAGAGACCCAGTACTTC. The whole variable domain, remainder taken from reference TRBV5-1 and TRBJ2-5, is KAGVTQTPRYLIKTRGQQVTLSCSPISGHRSVSWYQQTPGQGLQFLFEYFSETQRNKGNFPGRFSGRQFSNSRSEMNVSTLELGDSALYLCASSFLADWQETQYFGPGTRLLVL.